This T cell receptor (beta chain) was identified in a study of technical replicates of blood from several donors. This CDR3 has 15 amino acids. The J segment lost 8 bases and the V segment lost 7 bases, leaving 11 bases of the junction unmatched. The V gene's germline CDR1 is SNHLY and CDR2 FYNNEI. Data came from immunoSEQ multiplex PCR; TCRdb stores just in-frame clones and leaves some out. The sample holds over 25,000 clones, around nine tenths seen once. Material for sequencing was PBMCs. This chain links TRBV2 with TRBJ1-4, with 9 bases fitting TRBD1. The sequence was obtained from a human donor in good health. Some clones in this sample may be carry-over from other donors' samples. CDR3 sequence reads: CASNQQGAVGEKLFF. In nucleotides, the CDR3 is TGTGCCAGCAATCAACAGGGGGCTGTTGGGGAAAAACTGTTTTTT.